The 5 T cell receptor beta chains given below trace back to one sample, sequenced in a study of cytomegalovirus exposure and HLA in healthy donors (dated by TCRdb to 2017 to 2019). Library generation was performed with the immunoSEQ multiplex PCR assay. Sourced from immuneACCESS, this table was stored by TCRdb with only in-frame sequences that have V and J called. A share of the clones is absent; for the studies checked, an unresolved V gene accounts for under half, and the remainder has no known explanation. This sample has 200,000 to 250,000 clones in its table, and 80% to 85% of those were observed once. The ten most abundant clones make up over 12% of the sample. The sequenced sample was PBMCs. The receptors come from a woman under 40 in good health and CMV-seropositive.

The chain carries TRBV25-1 and TRBJ1-4; D uncertain. The V and J ends lost 6 bases and 7 bases respectively, with 15 bases between them. The germline V gene encodes CDR1 MGHDK and CDR2 SYGVNS. CDR3 length: 14 residues. The chain's CDR3 is CASRDLSAGEKLFF. The DNA for the CDR3 is TGTGCCAGCAGGGATCTATCTGCGGGTGAAAAACTGTTTTTT.

V and J are TRBV2 and TRBJ1-5; 10 nucleotides align to TRBD1. This CDR3 region has 15 residues. V gave up 7 bases and J gave up 3 bases; unmatched junction bases: 6. CDR1 and CDR2 (germline): SNHLY, FYNNEI. The CDR3 loop reads CASIRDRGLNQPQHF. CDR3 bases: TGTGCCAGCATCCGGGACAGGGGCCTCAATCAGCCCCAGCATTTT.

The genes are TRBV27 and TRBJ1-2, with 9 bases aligning to TRBD1. The CDR3 contains 14 residues. CDR1 and CDR2 (germline): MNHEY, SMNVEV (reference sequence). The V segment lost 4 bases and the J segment 6 bases; nucleotides outside the gene matches: 6. CDR3 nucleotide sequence: TGTGCCAGCAGTTACACGGGACAGGGTCATGGCTACACCTTC. It translates to CASSYTGQGHGYTF.

As DNA, the CDR3 is TGTGCCAGCAGCTCGCAAGCCCCTAGCGGGAGTTTTGGGTACGAGCAGTACTTC. Its translation is CASSSQAPSGSFGYEQYF. The rearrangement uses TRBV7-2 and TRBJ2-7; TRBD2 matches 10 bases. Germline CDR1 reads SGHTA; CDR2 reads FQGNSA. The J segment lost 4 bases and the V segment lost 4 bases, leaving 16 bases of the junction unmatched. This CDR3 is 18 amino acids long.

The chain has TRBV5-6 and TRBJ1-4; the D is unclear. Germline CDR1 and CDR2: SGHDT and YYEEEE. Trimming left V 2 bases short and J 9 bases short, with 11 bases between. The CDR3 sequence is 13 residues long. The CDR3 bases are TGTGCCAGCAGCTTCGGTGCCGTTAAAAAACTGTTTTTT. It specifies CASSFGAVKKLFF.